Reported below is one TCR beta chain. Its antigen remains unknown. Each sorted population was over 95% pure. The data were obtained in a study of beta chain features in type 1 diabetes. The CDR3 contains 15 residues. V was clipped by 1 base and J by 6 bases, with 12 bases between them. CDR1 is SEHNR, CDR2 FQNEAQ, per germline (reference sequence). The authors reverse transcribed all of the isolated RNA, so sequencing captured expressed TCRB transcripts. Repertoires were generated with immunoSEQ multiplex PCR, while TCRdb's copy carries only in-frame clones and drops some. The table records some 220,000 clones, around 9.9% of them present only once. Overall study results and limits: In comparison with healthy donors, patients had naive, central memory and Treg TCRB repertoires that appeared more similar.

The rearrangement links TRBV7-9 to TRBJ1-4; D is perhaps TRBD1 (5 bases). The source material was central memory CD4+ T cells from blood. This sequence was found in a man younger than 35 in good health. The CDR3 loop reads CASSLGRGPYEKLFF. CDR3 coding DNA: TGTGCCAGCAGCTTAGGACGGGGACCCTATGAAAAACTGTTTTTT.